The rows below give T cell receptor beta chains drawn from one sample of a study of OX40 agonist ivuxolimab in advanced cancers. The repertoire was sequenced with immunoSEQ multiplex PCR; TCRdb's copy has only in-frame clones and lacks some. The sample gives about 30,000 clones, about four fifths of which show up once; around 15% is in the top ten. The starting material was CD4+ or CD8+ T cells sorted from blood, obtained in a trial of the OX40 agonist ivuxolimab. These receptors were taken from an adult with an advanced solid tumor such as melanoma, head and neck, liver or kidney cancer. Both conserved end residues are part of each CDR3. The order of the fields is D gene, J gene, V gene, clone size, CDR3 DNA, CDR3 protein. A D gene is named only where the DNA matches it firmly. Clone size is shown for a subset of rows, as once, few, many or a class of expanded clone.

d_call: TRBD1; j_call: TRBJ1-1; v_call: TRBV6-6; clone_size: -; cdr3_nt: TGTGCCAGCAGCGCGACAGGGGGTAGCACTGAAGCTTTCTTT; cdr3_aa: CASSATGGSTEAFF
d_call: -; j_call: TRBJ2-1; v_call: TRBV10-3; clone_size: -; cdr3_nt: TGTGCCATCAGTGAGCCCTCCAAGGGGGAGCAATTCGGTGAGCAGTTCTTC; cdr3_aa: CAISEPSKGEQFGEQFF
d_call: TRBD2; j_call: TRBJ2-1; v_call: TRBV7-8; clone_size: -; cdr3_nt: TGTGCCAGCAGCTTAGGGGGCGGGGGATCCTACAATGAGCAGTTCTTC; cdr3_aa: CASSLGGGGSYNEQFF
d_call: -; j_call: TRBJ1-3; v_call: TRBV30; clone_size: -; cdr3_nt: TGTGCCTGGAGTCTGGGGGGCGTGGACACCATATATTTT; cdr3_aa: CAWSLGGVDTIYF
d_call: -; j_call: TRBJ1-2; v_call: TRBV9; clone_size: -; cdr3_nt: TGTGCCAGCAGCGTAGCGTCCGGAGAGGGCGATACCTATGGCTACACCTTC; cdr3_aa: CASSVASGEGDTYGYTF
d_call: -; j_call: TRBJ2-7; v_call: TRBV9; clone_size: -; cdr3_nt: TGTGCCAGCAGCCTTTTTGACAGCGAGCAGTACTTC; cdr3_aa: CASSLFDSEQYF
d_call: -; j_call: TRBJ2-1; v_call: TRBV29-1; clone_size: -; cdr3_nt: TGCAGCGCCGACGGGAGCTCCTACAATGAGCAGTTCTTC; cdr3_aa: CSADGSSYNEQFF
d_call: TRBD1; j_call: TRBJ2-1; v_call: TRBV7-2; clone_size: -; cdr3_nt: TGTGCCAGCAGCTTACTTACCCTTCGGACAGGGGGCCGCAATGAGCAGTTCTTC; cdr3_aa: CASSLLTLRTGGRNEQFF
d_call: -; j_call: TRBJ1-2; v_call: TRBV5-1; clone_size: -; cdr3_nt: TGCGCCAGCAGCTCCGCGGCCTGGGTAGATGGCTACACCTTC; cdr3_aa: CASSSAAWVDGYTF
d_call: -; j_call: TRBJ1-6; v_call: TRBV4-2; clone_size: -; cdr3_nt: TGTGCCAGCAGCCGACAGGTTGGAGTCGGTTCACCCCTCCACTTT; cdr3_aa: CASSRQVGVGSPLHF
d_call: -; j_call: TRBJ2-7; v_call: TRBV18; clone_size: -; cdr3_nt: TGTGCCAGCCACCGGGATACCTACGAGCAGTACTTC; cdr3_aa: CASHRDTYEQYF
d_call: -; j_call: TRBJ1-6; v_call: TRBV4-1; clone_size: -; cdr3_nt: TGCGCCAGCAGCCAACAGAATTGGAATTCACCCCTCCACTTT; cdr3_aa: CASSQQNWNSPLHF
d_call: TRBD1; j_call: TRBJ1-6; v_call: TRBV27; clone_size: -; cdr3_nt: TGTGCCAGCAGTTTAGACCGGGACAGGGGTCGTAATTCACCCCTCCACTTT; cdr3_aa: CASSLDRDRGRNSPLHF
d_call: TRBD2; j_call: TRBJ2-1; v_call: TRBV19; clone_size: -; cdr3_nt: TGTGCCAGTAGTATAGGGACTAGCGGGGGGGTTGAGCAGTTCTTC; cdr3_aa: CASSIGTSGGVEQFF
d_call: -; j_call: TRBJ1-5; v_call: TRBV6-5; clone_size: -; cdr3_nt: TGTGCCAGCTCGGGGAGTAATCAGCCCCAGCATTTT; cdr3_aa: CASSGSNQPQHF
d_call: TRBD1; j_call: TRBJ2-7; v_call: TRBV30; clone_size: -; cdr3_nt: TGTGCCTGGAGACGGGACAGTGACTTCTACGAGCAGTACTTC; cdr3_aa: CAWRRDSDFYEQYF
d_call: TRBD1; j_call: TRBJ2-2; v_call: TRBV5-1; clone_size: -; cdr3_nt: TGCGCCAGCAGCTTCGCCAAGTCGGACAGGCTCTACACCGGGGAGCTGTTTTTT; cdr3_aa: CASSFAKSDRLYTGELFF
d_call: -; j_call: TRBJ1-4; v_call: TRBV5-1; clone_size: -; cdr3_nt: TGCGCCAGCAGCCCGCAGGGGTATGAAAAACTGTTTTTT; cdr3_aa: CASSPQGYEKLFF
d_call: -; j_call: TRBJ1-2; v_call: TRBV29-1; clone_size: -; cdr3_nt: TGCAGCGTTGACCGCCTAGAGTCAGGGAACTATGGCTACACCTTC; cdr3_aa: CSVDRLESGNYGYTF
d_call: -; j_call: TRBJ2-1; v_call: TRBV2; clone_size: -; cdr3_nt: TGTGCCAGCAGTTCCACCGAGAGCTCCTACAATGAGCAGTTCTTC; cdr3_aa: CASSSTESSYNEQFF
d_call: -; j_call: TRBJ1-1; v_call: TRBV28; clone_size: few; cdr3_nt: TGTGCCAGCAGTGAATTTGGGGAAATGAACACTGAAGCTTTCTTT; cdr3_aa: CASSEFGEMNTEAFF
d_call: TRBD2; j_call: TRBJ2-3; v_call: TRBV7-9; clone_size: -; cdr3_nt: TGTGCCAGCAGCTTAGGGCTTCTAGCGGGGCGACCCACAGATACGCAGTATTTT; cdr3_aa: CASSLGLLAGRPTDTQYF
d_call: -; j_call: TRBJ1-1; v_call: TRBV19; clone_size: -; cdr3_nt: TGTGCCAGTAGTCCGGCCCAAGGAATGAACACTGAAGCTTTCTTT; cdr3_aa: CASSPAQGMNTEAFF
d_call: TRBD1; j_call: TRBJ2-1; v_call: TRBV19; clone_size: -; cdr3_nt: TGTGCCAGTAGACAGGGGAGAGCCTACAATGAGCAGTTCTTC; cdr3_aa: CASRQGRAYNEQFF
d_call: -; j_call: TRBJ2-4; v_call: TRBV29-1; clone_size: -; cdr3_nt: TGCAGCGCTAGGGGAGTTCTAGCCAAAAACATTCAGTACTTC; cdr3_aa: CSARGVLAKNIQYF
d_call: -; j_call: TRBJ2-3; v_call: TRBV29-1; clone_size: -; cdr3_nt: TGCAGCGTTGAACCCCGGGACCTGGACACAGATACGCAGTATTTT; cdr3_aa: CSVEPRDLDTDTQYF